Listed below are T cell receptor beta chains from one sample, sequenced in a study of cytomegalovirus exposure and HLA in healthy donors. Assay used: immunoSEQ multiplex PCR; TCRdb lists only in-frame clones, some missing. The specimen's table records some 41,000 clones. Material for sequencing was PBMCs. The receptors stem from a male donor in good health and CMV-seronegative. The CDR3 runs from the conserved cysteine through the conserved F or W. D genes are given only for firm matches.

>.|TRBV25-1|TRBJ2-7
CASSDSTAYEQYF
TGTGCCAGCAGTGACTCGACAGCATACGAGCAGTACTTC
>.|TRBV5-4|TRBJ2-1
CASRRPDGEFF
TGTGCCAGCAGGAGGCCTGACGGGGAGTTCTTC
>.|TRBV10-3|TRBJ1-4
CAISEGSTNEKLFF
TGTGCCATCAGTGAAGGGAGCACTAATGAAAAACTGTTTTTT
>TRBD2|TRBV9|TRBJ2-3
CASSRGTSGGTDTQYF
TGTGCCAGCAGCCGAGGGACTAGCGGGGGCACAGATACGCAGTATTTT
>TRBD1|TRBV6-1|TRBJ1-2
CASSVLRDRDGYTF
TGTGCCAGCAGTGTGCTCCGGGACAGGGACGGCTACACCTTC
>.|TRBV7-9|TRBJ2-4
CASSLAGGLDIQYF
TGTGCCAGCAGCTTAGCGGGGGGGCTGGACATTCAGTACTTC
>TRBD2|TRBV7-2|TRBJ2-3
CASSRSSGGLTDTQYF
TGTGCCAGCAGCCGGAGTAGCGGGGGCCTCACGGATACGCAGTATTTT
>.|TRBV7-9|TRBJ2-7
CASSLANGLWEQYF
TGTGCCAGCAGCTTAGCGAATGGCCTTTGGGAGCAGTACTTC
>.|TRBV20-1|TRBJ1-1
CSASGGMAFF
TGCAGTGCTAGCGGGGGTATGGCTTTCTTT
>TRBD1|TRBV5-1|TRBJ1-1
CASTPSGGMNTEAFF
TGCGCCAGCACACCTTCAGGGGGTATGAACACTGAAGCTTTCTTT
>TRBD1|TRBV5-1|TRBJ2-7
CASSNNRDRGIYEQYF
TGCGCCAGCAGCAATAACCGGGACAGGGGGATTTACGAGCAGTACTTC
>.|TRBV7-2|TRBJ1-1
CASSYISLNTEAFF
TGTGCCAGCAGTTATATTTCGTTGAACACTGAAGCTTTCTTT
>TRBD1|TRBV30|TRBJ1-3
CAWGQGRNTIYF
TGTGCCTGGGGACAGGGAAGAAACACCATATATTTT
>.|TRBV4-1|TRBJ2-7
CASSQDSGYEQYF
TGCGCCAGCAGCCAAGATTCCGGGTACGAGCAGTACTTC
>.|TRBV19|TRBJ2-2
CASSMYQVSGKGGAGELFF
TGTGCCAGTAGTATGTACCAGGTATCGGGTAAAGGAGGCGCCGGGGAGCTGTTTTTT
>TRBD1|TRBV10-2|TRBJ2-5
CASRSGQGDLETQYF
TGCGCCAGCAGATCGGGACAGGGTGACTTGGAGACCCAGTACTTC
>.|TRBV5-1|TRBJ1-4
CASSLGTGPAANEKLFF
TGCGCCAGCAGCTTGGGAACAGGCCCCGCGGCTAATGAAAAACTGTTTTTT
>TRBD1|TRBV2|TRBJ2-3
CASSDPRTGRTDTQYF
TGTGCCAGCAGTGACCCTCGGACAGGGCGCACAGATACGCAGTATTTT
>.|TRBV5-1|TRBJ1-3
CASSRRPGLFSGNTIYF
TGCGCCAGCAGCAGAAGACCGGGACTTTTCTCTGGAAACACCATATATTTT
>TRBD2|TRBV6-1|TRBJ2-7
CASSDGSGDSYEQYF
TGTGCCAGCAGTGACGGTAGCGGGGACTCCTACGAGCAGTACTTC
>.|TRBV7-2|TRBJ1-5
CASSRRRESNQPQHF
TGTGCCAGCAGTCGTAGACGGGAGAGCAATCAGCCCCAGCATTTT
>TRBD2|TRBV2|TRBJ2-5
CASSEELAGMETQYF
TGTGCCAGCAGTGAAGAGCTAGCGGGGATGGAGACCCAGTACTTC
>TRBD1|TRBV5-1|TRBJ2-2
CASSVQGELNTGELFF
TGCGCCAGCAGCGTACAGGGGGAACTTAACACCGGGGAGCTGTTTTTT
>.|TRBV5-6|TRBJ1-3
CASSSGVGNTIYF
TGTGCCAGCAGCTCAGGGGTTGGAAACACCATATATTTT
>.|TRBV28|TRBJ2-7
CASTSPYEQYF
TGTGCCAGCACTTCCCCCTACGAGCAGTACTTC
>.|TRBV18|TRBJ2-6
CATPHPEGAGANVLTF
TGTGCCACACCCCACCCCGAGGGGGCTGGGGCCAACGTCCTGACTTTC
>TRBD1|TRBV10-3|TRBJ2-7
CAIRRSGQGTYEQYF
TGTGCCATCAGGAGGTCGGGACAGGGGACCTACGAGCAGTACTTC
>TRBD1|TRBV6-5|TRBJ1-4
CASSPDRGPGEKLFF
TGTGCCAGCAGTCCCGACAGGGGGCCGGGGGAAAAACTGTTTTTT
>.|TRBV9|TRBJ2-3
CASSTGGYTDTQYF
TGTGCCAGCAGCACCGGGGGATACACAGATACGCAGTATTTT
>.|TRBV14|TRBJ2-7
CASSQEPRDFEEQYF
TGTGCCAGCAGCCAAGAACCCAGGGATTTCGAGGAGCAGTACTTC
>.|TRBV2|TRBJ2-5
CASGKKAKWVQETQYF
TGTGCCAGCGGTAAAAAAGCGAAGTGGGTCCAAGAGACCCAGTACTTC
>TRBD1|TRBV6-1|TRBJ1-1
CASSADRGGTEAFF
TGTGCCAGCAGTGCCGACAGGGGAGGAACTGAAGCTTTCTTT
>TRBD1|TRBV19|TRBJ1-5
CASSILGGQGPPRPQHF
TGTGCCAGTAGTATCCTAGGAGGACAGGGGCCCCCCCGGCCCCAGCATTTT
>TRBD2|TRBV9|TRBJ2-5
CASSVQGGGARETQYF
TGTGCCAGCAGCGTTCAAGGCGGGGGGGCCCGAGAGACCCAGTACTTC
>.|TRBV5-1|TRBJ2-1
CASSLVGSEQFF
TGCGCCAGCAGCTTGGTGGGCAGTGAGCAGTTCTTC
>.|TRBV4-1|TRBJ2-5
CASSQGGGALLETQYF
TGCGCCAGCAGCCAAGGTGGGGGGGCATTATTAGAGACCCAGTACTTC
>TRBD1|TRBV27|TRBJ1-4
CASSPPGQGASNEKLFF
TGTGCCAGCAGTCCTCCGGGACAGGGTGCGTCTAATGAAAAACTGTTTTTT
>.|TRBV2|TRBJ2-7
CASSERYEQYF
TGTGCCAGCAGTGAGAGGTACGAGCAGTACTTC
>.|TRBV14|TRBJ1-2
CASSLWDTYGYTF
TGTGCCAGCAGCCTTTGGGACACTTATGGCTACACCTTC
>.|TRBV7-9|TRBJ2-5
CASSWRSKTQYF
TGTGCCAGCAGCTGGAGGTCGAAGACCCAGTACTTC